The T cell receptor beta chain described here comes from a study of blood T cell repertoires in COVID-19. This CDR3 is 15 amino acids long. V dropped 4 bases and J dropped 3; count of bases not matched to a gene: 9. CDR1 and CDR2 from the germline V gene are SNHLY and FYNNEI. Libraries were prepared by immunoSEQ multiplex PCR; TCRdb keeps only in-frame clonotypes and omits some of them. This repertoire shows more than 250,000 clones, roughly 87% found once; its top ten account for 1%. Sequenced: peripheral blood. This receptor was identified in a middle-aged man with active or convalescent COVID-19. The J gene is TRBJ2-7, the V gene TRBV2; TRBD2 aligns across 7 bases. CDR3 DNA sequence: TGTGCCAGCAGTGTTTCCGGCGGGAGTGTCTACGAGCAGTACTTC. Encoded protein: CASSVSGGSVYEQYF.